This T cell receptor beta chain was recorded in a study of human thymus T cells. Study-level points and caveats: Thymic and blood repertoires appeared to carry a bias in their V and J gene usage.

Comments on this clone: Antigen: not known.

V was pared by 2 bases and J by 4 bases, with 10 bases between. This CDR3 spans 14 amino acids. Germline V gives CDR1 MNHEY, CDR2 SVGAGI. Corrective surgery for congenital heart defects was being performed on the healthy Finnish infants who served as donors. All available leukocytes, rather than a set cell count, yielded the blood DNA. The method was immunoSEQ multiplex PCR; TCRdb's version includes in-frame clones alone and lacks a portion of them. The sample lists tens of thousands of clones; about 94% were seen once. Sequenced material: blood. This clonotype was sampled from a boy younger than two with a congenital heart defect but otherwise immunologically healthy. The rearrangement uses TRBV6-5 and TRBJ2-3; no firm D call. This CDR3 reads CASSYGRAADTQYF. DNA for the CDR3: TGTGCCAGCAGTTACGGTAGGGCGGCAGATACGCAGTATTTT.